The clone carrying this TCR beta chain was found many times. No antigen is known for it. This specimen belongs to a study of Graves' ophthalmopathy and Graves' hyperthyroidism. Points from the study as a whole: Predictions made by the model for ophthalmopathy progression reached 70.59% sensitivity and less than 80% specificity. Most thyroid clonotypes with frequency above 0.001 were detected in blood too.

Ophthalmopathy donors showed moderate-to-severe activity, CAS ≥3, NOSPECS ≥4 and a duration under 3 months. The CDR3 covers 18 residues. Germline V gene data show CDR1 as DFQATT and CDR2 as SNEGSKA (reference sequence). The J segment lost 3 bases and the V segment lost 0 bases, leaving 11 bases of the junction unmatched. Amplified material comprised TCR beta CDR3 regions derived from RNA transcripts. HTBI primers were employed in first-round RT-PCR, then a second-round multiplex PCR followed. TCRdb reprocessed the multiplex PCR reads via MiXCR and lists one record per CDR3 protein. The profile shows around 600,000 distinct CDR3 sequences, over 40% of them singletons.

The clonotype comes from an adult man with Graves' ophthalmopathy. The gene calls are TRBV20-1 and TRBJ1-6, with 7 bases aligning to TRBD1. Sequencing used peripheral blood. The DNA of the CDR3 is TGCAGTGCTAGAGATAGGGACAGCATTCAGTACTATAATTCACCCCTCCACTTT. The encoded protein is CSARDRDSIQYYNSPLHF.